The 23 T cell receptor beta chains given below trace back to one sample, sequenced in a study of shared T cell receptors in the human thymus. Only in-frame clones appear in the TCRdb table, and some are missing; sequencing was by immunoSEQ multiplex PCR. This sample has 720,000 or so clones, with 80% to 90% found just once. The data also belong to a second study, concerning human thymus T cells.

The material sequenced was thymocytes. These receptors all stem from a girl less than two years old with a congenital heart defect.

This sequence joins TRBV28 and TRBJ1-5; D unclear. The CDR3 extends over 17 amino acids. CDR1 and CDR2 from the germline V gene are MDHEN and SYDVKM. Trimming pared 3 bases from V and 0 bases from J, leaving 15 bases between. This chain's CDR3 is CASSFFRSRFSNQPQHF. In nucleotides, the CDR3 is TGTGCCAGCAGTTTTTTCAGGTCTCGGTTTAGCAATCAGCCCCAGCATTTT.

This clone was counted a few times. The chain joins TRBV14 to TRBJ2-3; D unclear. The CDR3 length is 13 residues. Germline V CDR1 and CDR2: SGHDN, FVKESK. Trimming removed 3 bases from V and 4 bases from J, with 8 bases in between. The CDR3: CASSHLVSDTQYF. DNA of the CDR3: TGTGCCAGCAGCCACCTTGTTTCAGATACGCAGTATTTT.

The chain joins TRBV6-1 to TRBJ1-5, with 9 positions matching TRBD1. The CDR3 totals 16 residues. Per the germline V gene, CDR1 is MNHNS and CDR2 is SASEGT. Trimming took 1 base from V and 6 from J; bases not matched to a gene: 7. The CDR3 DNA is TGTGCCAGCAGTGAAGGGACAGGGGAGAACGGTCAGCCCCAGCATTTT. This sequence encodes CASSEGTGENGQPQHF.

This clone was counted a few times. V usage is TRBV15 and J usage is TRBJ1-2; D is unresolved. The CDR3 loop spans 17 amino acids. Per germline, CDR1 LNHNV and CDR2 YYDKDF (reference sequence). The germline V and J ends were trimmed by 0 bases and 9 bases, with 23 bases remaining between them. The CDR3 DNA reads as TGTGCCACCAGCAGAGATTCTAGGGCGAATATACTAGCAAGCTACACCTTC. This translates into CATSRDSRANILASYTF. Combining the CDR3 with reference TRBV15 and TRBJ1-2 gives the whole variable domain DAMVIQNPRYQVTQFGKPVTLSCSQTLNHNVMYWYQQKSSQAPKLLFHYYDKDFNNEADTPDNFQSRRPNTSFCFLDIRSPGLGDTAMYLCATSRDSRANILASYTFGSGTRLTVV.

The V call is TRBV21-1, the J call TRBJ2-3; the table's TRBD1 call for D was not verified on the DNA. TRBV21-1 is described as a pseudogene. The CDR3 covers 17 residues. Here the CDR3 reads CASSKAQGSQHTDTQYF. CDR3 in DNA: TGTGCCAGCAGCAAAGCACAGGGTTCACAACACACAGATACGCAGTATTTT.

The chain has TRBV9 and TRBJ2-6; D perhaps matches TRBD1 (6 bases). The CDR3 contains 16 residues. The V gene lost 3 bases and the J gene lost 7 bases, with 17 bases spanning the gap. In germline, CDR1 is SGDLS, CDR2 YYNGEE. CDR3 sequence: CASSAATGPGANVLTF. DNA for the CDR3: TGTGCCAGCAGCGCGGCGACAGGTCCAGGAGCCAACGTCCTGACTTTC.

This clone was observed a single time. The same CDR3 arises from other DNA sequences in this sample as well. The chain joins TRBV6-1 to TRBJ1-5; TRBD1 might be the D (6 bases). This CDR3 spans 16 amino acids. The germline gives CDR1 MNHNS, CDR2 SASEGT. V lost 3 bases and J lost 3, with 15 bases in between. CDR3 in amino acids: CASSDKGGADNQPQHF. The CDR3 nucleotides are TGTGCCAGCAGTGATAAAGGGGGTGCCGACAATCAGCCCCAGCATTTT.

J is TRBJ2-2 and V is TRBV14; TRBD1 matches 7 bases. J gave up 4 bases and V 4 bases, and 9 bases lay outside the gene matches. CDR1 and CDR2 (germline): SGHDN, FVKESK. The CDR3 totals 16 residues. The CDR3, as DNA: TGTGCCAGCAGCCGGCAGAACAGGGGTTGCACCGGGGAGCTGTTTTTT. Protein product: CASSRQNRGCTGELFF.

The chain carries TRBV5-5 and TRBJ1-2; 7 nucleotides align to TRBD1. Germline loops: CDR1 SGHKS, CDR2 YYEKEE (reference sequence). The CDR3 spans 16 residues. The trim removed 2 bases at V and 1 base at J, leaving 8 bases unmatched. The CDR3 loop reads CASSFRYRGVNYGYTF. The CDR3 DNA is TGTGCCAGCAGCTTCCGCTACAGGGGAGTTAACTATGGCTACACCTTC.

J is TRBJ2-3 and V is TRBV19; a possible D gene is TRBD1 (6 bases). Trimming took 6 bases from V and 1 from J, leaving 11 bases between them. This CDR3 spans 14 amino acids. Germline V gene lookup returns CDR1 LNHDA and CDR2 SQIVND (reference sequence). The chain's CDR3 is CASRQGSCTDTQYF. The DNA of the CDR3 is TGTGCCAGTAGGCAGGGGTCCTGCACAGATACGCAGTATTTT.

This chain joins TRBV7-6 and TRBJ2-7; D possibly corresponds to TRBD2 (6 bases). Germline CDR1 is SGHVS and CDR2 is FNYEAQ. V lost 5 bases and J lost 5, with 16 bases in between. CDR3 size: 14 residues. CDR3 nucleotide sequence: TGTGCCAGCAGCCCCGAGGAGGGTTGGCACGAGCAGTACTTC. Its protein product is CASSPEEGWHEQYF.

The gene calls are TRBV5-1 and TRBJ2-2; TRBD2 agrees at 7 bases. Germline values: CDR1 SGHRS, CDR2 YFSETQ. This CDR3 is built from 17 residues. Trimming removed 2 bases from V and 7 bases from J; junction bases left unmatched: 14. CDR3 bases: TGCGCCAGCAGCTTTTGGCCCAACGGGGGGTACTACGGGGAGCTGTTTTTT. As protein: CASSFWPNGGYYGELFF. The full variable domain, rest sourced from reference TRBV5-1 and TRBJ2-2, is KAGVTQTPRYLIKTRGQQVTLSCSPISGHRSVSWYQQTPGQGLQFLFEYFSETQRNKGNFPGRFSGRQFSNSRSEMNVSTLELGDSALYLCASSFWPNGGYYGELFFGEGSRLTVL.

The rearrangement links TRBV6-6 to TRBJ2-3, with unresolved D. This CDR3 comprises 12 residues. V was trimmed by 6 bases and J by 0 bases, leaving 4 bases between them. Germline loops: CDR1 MNHNY, CDR2 SVGAGI (reference sequence). CDR3 DNA: TGTGCCAGCAGGAGAAGCACAGATACGCAGTATTTT. Its protein is CASRRSTDTQYF.

V usage is TRBV14 and J usage is TRBJ1-1; 7 bases agree with TRBD1. Trimming removed 4 bases from V and 0 bases from J; junction bases left unmatched: 8. The CDR3 runs 16 residues. From germline, CDR1 is SGHDN and CDR2 FVKESK. CDR3 DNA: TGTGCCAGCAGCCCCCGGGACAGACGCATGAACACTGAAGCTTTCTTT. It specifies CASSPRDRRMNTEAFF.

The gene calls are TRBV4-1 and TRBJ2-7; perhaps TRBD1 as D (5 bases). CDR3 size: 14 residues. Germline values: CDR1 MGHRA, CDR2 YSYEKL. V lost 4 bases to trimming and J lost 3 bases, with 13 bases between them. The CDR3 DNA is TGCGCCAGCAGCCCAAGACAGACAAACTACGAGCAGTACTTC. It is translated as CASSPRQTNYEQYF.

J is TRBJ2-1 and V is TRBV5-4; 10 bases are a match to TRBD1. The ends lost 2 bases at V and 6 bases at J; junction bases unmatched: 11. Per germline, CDR1 SGHNT and CDR2 YYREEE (reference sequence). This CDR3 region has 17 residues. The CDR3 is CASSLRAGTGETNEQFF. The DNA of the CDR3 is TGTGCCAGCAGCTTAAGAGCCGGGACAGGGGAGACCAATGAGCAGTTCTTC.

This clone was detected only once. The chain carries TRBV6-8 and TRBJ1-1; tentative D call: TRBD1 (5 bases). Per the germline V gene, CDR1 is MNHGY and CDR2 is SAAAGT. V was clipped by 4 bases and J by 3 bases, with 21 bases between them. This CDR3 is 17 amino acids long. The CDR3 DNA is TGTGCCAGCAGTTGCCTATCAACAGGTTTGGATGACACTGAAGCTTTCTTT. Amino acids: CASSCLSTGLDDTEAFF.

This chain links TRBV4-3 with TRBJ2-5, with 12 bases identical to TRBD2. V trimming: 2 bases; J trimming: 2 bases; junction bases outside the gene matches: 0. Per germline, CDR1 LGHNA and CDR2 YSLEER. CDR3 size: 15 residues. The CDR3 DNA sequence: TGCGCCAGCAGCCAACTAGCGGGGGGGCAAGAGACCCAGTACTTC. It encodes CASSQLAGGQETQYF.

The rearrangement joins TRBV12-5 to TRBJ1-1, with D perhaps matching TRBD1 (6 bases). CDR3 length: 13 residues. The V gene lost 2 bases and the J gene lost 4 bases, with 8 bases spanning the gap. Germline CDR1 reads LGHNT; CDR2 reads FRNRAP. The CDR3 nucleotides read TGTGCTAGTGGTTTGCGCAGGGGCACTGAAGCTTTCTTT. This sequence encodes CASGLRRGTEAFF.

The V gene is TRBV29-1, the J gene TRBJ1-2; the D is unclear. The germline CDR1 and CDR2 sequences are SQVTM and ANQGSEA. The CDR3 spans 17 residues. Trimming took off 5 bases at V and 3 bases at J, with 25 bases between the two ends. In DNA form, the CDR3 reads TGCAGCGTTCAGACCGGCCCTAGTGGGGAGAACGACTATGGCTACACCTTC. This sequence encodes CSVQTGPSGENDYGYTF.

The gene calls are TRBV12-5 and TRBJ1-1; D gene unclear. The CDR3 length is 13 residues. With 5 bases removed from V and 11 bases from J, the gap between germline ends came to 18 bases. From germline, CDR1 is LGHNT and CDR2 FRNRAP. The CDR3 loop reads CASGPGPKKRAFF. In nucleotides, the CDR3 is TGTGCTAGTGGTCCTGGCCCCAAGAAGAGGGCTTTCTTT. The full variable domain, its missing parts supplied by reference TRBV12-5 and TRBJ1-1, is DARVTQTPRHKVTEMGQEVTMRCQPILGHNTVFWYRQTMMQGLELLAYFRNRAPLDDSGMPKDRFSAEMPDATLATLKIQPSEPRDSAVYFCASGPGPKKRAFFGQGTRLTVV.

The V gene is TRBV14, the J gene TRBJ2-7; 10 nucleotides agree with TRBD2. This CDR3 spans 16 amino acids. Germline CDR1 reads SGHDN; CDR2 reads FVKESK. The junction had 10 bases not matched to a gene; V was cut back by 2 bases and J by 6 bases. Here the CDR3 DNA reads TGTGCCAGCAGCCAAACACTAGCGGGGATAATATGCGAGCAGTACTTC. Amino acid sequence: CASSQTLAGIICEQYF.

This sequence joins TRBV25-1 and TRBJ1-2; D is uncertain. This CDR3 has 13 residues. The ends were cut back, 4 bases at V and 5 bases at J, with 11 bases in the middle. Germline loops: CDR1 MGHDK, CDR2 SYGVNS. The CDR3 DNA follows: TGTGCCAGCAGTGGGGCAGGCCTTTATGGCTACACCTTC. Encoded protein: CASSGAGLYGYTF.